This T cell receptor beta chain was sequenced for a study of blood T cell repertoires in COVID-19. Study overall: Italy, Spain and the United States were the sources of the convalescent and acute COVID-19 samples. T cells, B-cell-depleted T cells, or PBMCs supplied cDNA or gDNA.

Original processing methods: Amplifying reference gene primers gave estimates of nucleated cell counts. The repertoire was sequenced with immunoSEQ multiplex PCR; TCRdb's copy has only in-frame clones and lacks some. The V and J calls and the clone size are those of that table, but D and trimming were determined from the DNA. The table shows 62,000 or so clones, with approximately 86% occurring only once. The CDR3 is made up of 14 amino acids. Trimming removed 4 bases from V and 4 bases from J, with 12 bases in between. Looked up from germline, CDR1 is SGHDT and CDR2 is YYEEEE. The origin of this receptor is a woman aged 55-75 years with acute or convalescent COVID-19. Sequenced: peripheral blood. V gene TRBV5-6 combines with J gene TRBJ2-1, with D perhaps matching TRBD2 (6 bases). CDR3 region: CASSAGTVYNEQFF. The CDR3 DNA reads as TGTGCCAGCAGCGCGGGGACTGTGTACAATGAGCAGTTCTTC. Drawing the rest from reference TRBV5-6 and TRBJ2-1, the complete variable domain is DAGVTQSPTHLIKTRGQQVTLRCSPKSGHDTVSWYQQALGQGPQFIFQYYEEEERQRGNFPDRFSGHQFPNYSSELNVNALLLGDSALYLCASSAGTVYNEQFFGPGTRLTVL.